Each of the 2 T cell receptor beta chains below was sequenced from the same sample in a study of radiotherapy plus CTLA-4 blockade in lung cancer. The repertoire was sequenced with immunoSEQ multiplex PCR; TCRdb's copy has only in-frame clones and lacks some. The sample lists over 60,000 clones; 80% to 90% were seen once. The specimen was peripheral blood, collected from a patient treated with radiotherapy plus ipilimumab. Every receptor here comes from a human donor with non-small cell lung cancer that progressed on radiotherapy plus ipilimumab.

CDR3 nucleotide sequence: TGTGCCAGCAGATTCTCGGGGGGTAGCCAGCCCCAGCATTTT. Translation: CASRFSGGSQPQHF. This chain joins TRBV6-5 and TRBJ1-5; possible D gene TRBD1, 5 bases. This CDR3 is built from 14 residues. Deletions cut 6 bases from V and 7 bases from J, with 16 bases between. The germline CDR1 and CDR2 sequences are MNHEY and SVGAGI.

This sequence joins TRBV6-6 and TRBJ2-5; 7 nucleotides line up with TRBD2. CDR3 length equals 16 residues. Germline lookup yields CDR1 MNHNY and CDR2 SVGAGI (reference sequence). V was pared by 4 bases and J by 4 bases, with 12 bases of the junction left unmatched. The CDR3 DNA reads TGTGCCAGCAGTTCACGAGGGAGGGCCCTCGTAGAGACCCAGTACTTC. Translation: CASSSRGRALVETQYF.